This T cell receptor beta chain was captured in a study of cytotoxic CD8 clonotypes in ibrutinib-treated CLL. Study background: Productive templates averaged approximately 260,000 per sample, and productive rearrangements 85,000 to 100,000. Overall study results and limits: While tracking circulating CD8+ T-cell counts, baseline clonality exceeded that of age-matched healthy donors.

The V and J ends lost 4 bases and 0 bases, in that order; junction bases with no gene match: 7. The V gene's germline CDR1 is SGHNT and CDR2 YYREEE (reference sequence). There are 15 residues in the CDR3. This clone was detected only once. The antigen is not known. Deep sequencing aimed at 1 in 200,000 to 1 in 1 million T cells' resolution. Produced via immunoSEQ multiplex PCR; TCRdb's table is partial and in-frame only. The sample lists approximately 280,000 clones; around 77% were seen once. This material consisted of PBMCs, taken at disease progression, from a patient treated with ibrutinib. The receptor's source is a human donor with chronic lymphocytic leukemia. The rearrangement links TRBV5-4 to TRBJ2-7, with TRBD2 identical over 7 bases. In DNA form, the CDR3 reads TGTGCCAGCAGCCCTGGGGGAGGGATCTCCTACGAGCAGTACTTC. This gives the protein CASSPGGGISYEQYF. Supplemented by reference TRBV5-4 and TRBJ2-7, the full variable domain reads ETGVTQSPTHLIKTRGQQVTLRCSSQSGHNTVSWYQQALGQGPQFIFQYYREEENGRGNFPPRFSGLQFPNYSSELNVNALELDDSALYLCASSPGGGISYEQYFGPGTRLTVT.